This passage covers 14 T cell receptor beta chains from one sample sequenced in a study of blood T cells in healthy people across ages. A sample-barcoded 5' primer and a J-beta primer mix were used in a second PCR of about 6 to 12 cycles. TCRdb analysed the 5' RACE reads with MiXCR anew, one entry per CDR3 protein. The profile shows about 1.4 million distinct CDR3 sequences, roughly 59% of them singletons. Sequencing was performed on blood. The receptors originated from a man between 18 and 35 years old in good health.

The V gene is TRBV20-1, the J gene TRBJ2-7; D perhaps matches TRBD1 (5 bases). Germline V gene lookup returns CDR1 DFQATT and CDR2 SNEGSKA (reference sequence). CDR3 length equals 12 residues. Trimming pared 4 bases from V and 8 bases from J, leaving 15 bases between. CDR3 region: CSATDTRVKQYF. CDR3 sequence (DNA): TGCAGTGCTACGGACACCCGGGTGAAGCAGTACTTC.

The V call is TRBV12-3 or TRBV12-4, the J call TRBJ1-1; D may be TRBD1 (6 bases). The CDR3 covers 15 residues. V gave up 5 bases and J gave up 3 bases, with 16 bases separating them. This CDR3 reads CASSVSGAKDTEAFF. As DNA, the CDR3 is TGTGCCAGCAGTGTCTCAGGGGCGAAGGACACTGAAGCTTTCTTT.

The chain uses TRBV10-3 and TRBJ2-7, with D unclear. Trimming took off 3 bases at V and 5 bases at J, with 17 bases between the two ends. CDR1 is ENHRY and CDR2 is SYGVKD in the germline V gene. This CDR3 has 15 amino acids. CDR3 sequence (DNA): TGTGCCATCAGTGAATGGCCGTCAAAAAGTAACGAGCAGTACTTC. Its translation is CAISEWPSKSNEQYF.

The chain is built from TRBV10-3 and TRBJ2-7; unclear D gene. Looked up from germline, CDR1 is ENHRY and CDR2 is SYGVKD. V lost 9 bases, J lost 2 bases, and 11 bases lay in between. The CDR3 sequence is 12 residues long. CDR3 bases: TGTGCCATACGGACGGACCCCTACGAGCAGTACTTC. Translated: CAIRTDPYEQYF.

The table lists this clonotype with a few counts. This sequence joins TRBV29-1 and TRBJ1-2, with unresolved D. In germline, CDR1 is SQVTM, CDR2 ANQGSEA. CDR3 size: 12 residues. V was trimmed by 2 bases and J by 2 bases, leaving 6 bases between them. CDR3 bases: TGCAGCGTTGAATCGAACAACTATGGCTACACCTTC. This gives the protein CSVESNNYGYTF. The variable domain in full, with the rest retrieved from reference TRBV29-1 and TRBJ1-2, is SAVISQKPSRDICQRGTSLTIQCQVDSQVTMMFWYRQQPGQSLTLIATANQGSEATYESGFVIDKFPISRPNLTFSTLTVSNMSPEDSSIYLCSVESNNYGYTFGSGTRLTVV.

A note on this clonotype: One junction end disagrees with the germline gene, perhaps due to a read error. CDR3 sequence (DNA): TGTGCCAGCAGCCAAGATACGAGCTCTGGGGCCAACGCCCTGACTTTC. This gives the protein CASSQDTSSGANALTF. This chain connects TRBV3-1 to TRBJ2-6; D is perhaps TRBD1 (5 bases). The CDR3 sequence is 16 residues long. Germline CDR1 reads LGHDT; CDR2 reads YNNKEL (reference sequence).

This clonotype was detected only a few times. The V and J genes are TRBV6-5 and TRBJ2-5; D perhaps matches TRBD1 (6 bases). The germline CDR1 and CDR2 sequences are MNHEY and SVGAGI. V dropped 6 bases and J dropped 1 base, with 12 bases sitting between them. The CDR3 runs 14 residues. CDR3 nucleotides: TGTGCCAGCAGCAAAAGGGACACCCAAGAGACCCAGTACTTC. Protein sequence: CASSKRDTQETQYF.

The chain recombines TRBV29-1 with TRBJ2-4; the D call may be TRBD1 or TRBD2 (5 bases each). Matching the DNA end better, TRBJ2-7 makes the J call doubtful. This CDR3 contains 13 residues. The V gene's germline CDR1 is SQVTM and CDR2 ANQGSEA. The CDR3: CSVGGSGSYEQYF. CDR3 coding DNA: TGCAGCGTTGGGGGGAGTGGGAGCTACGAGCAGTACTTC.

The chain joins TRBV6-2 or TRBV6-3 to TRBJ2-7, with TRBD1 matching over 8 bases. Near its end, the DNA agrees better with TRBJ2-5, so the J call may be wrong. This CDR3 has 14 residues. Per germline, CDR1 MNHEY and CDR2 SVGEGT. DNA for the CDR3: TGTGCCAGCAGTACTCGGACAGGGCTGAAGACCCAGTACTTC. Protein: CASSTRTGLKTQYF.

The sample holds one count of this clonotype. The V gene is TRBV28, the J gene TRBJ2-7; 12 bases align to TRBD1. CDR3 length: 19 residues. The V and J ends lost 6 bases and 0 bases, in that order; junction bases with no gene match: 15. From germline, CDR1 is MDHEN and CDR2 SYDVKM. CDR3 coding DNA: TGTGCCAGCAGCTTGCGGCCGGGACAGGGGGCGAATTTCTCCTACGAGCAGTACTTC. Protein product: CASSLRPGQGANFSYEQYF.

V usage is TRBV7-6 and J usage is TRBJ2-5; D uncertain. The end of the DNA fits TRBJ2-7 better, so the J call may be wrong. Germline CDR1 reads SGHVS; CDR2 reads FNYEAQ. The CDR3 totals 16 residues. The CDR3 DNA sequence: TGTGCCAGCAGCTTAGCCGCCGTGACTCACTCTAACGAGCAGTACTTC. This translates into CASSLAAVTHSNEQYF.

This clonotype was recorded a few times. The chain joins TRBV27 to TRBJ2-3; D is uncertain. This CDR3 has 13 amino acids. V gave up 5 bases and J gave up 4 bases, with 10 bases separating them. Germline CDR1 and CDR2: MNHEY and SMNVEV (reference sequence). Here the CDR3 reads CASSPGVPDTQYF. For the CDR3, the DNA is TGTGCCAGCAGTCCAGGAGTCCCAGATACGCAGTATTTT.

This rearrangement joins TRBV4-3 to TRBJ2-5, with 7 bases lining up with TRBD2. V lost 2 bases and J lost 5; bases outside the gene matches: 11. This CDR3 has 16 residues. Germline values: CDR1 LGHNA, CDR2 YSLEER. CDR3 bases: TGCGCCAGCAGCCAACTCTTGGGGGGGACCTCGGAGACCCAGTACTTC. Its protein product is CASSQLLGGTSETQYF.

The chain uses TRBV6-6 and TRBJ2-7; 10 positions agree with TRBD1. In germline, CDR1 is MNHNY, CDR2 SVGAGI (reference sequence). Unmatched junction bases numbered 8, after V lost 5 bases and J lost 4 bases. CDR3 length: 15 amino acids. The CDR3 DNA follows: TGTGCCAGCAGTCGACAGGGGGCTTCCGCTTACGAGCAGTACTTC. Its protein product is CASSRQGASAYEQYF.